Each of the 24 T cell receptor beta chains below was sequenced from the same sample in a study of Graves' ophthalmopathy and Graves' hyperthyroidism. Investigators amplified TCR beta CDR3 regions from RNA transcripts. RT-PCR in the first round used HTBI primers; a second-round multiplex PCR followed. TCRdb redid the calling of the multiplex PCR reads with MiXCR, one entry per CDR3 protein. The sample yields 620,000 or so distinct CDR3 sequences, approximately 22% seen once. The sample taken for sequencing was peripheral blood. All receptors come from a woman aged 18-29 years with stable Graves' hyperthyroidism. Some clones in this sample may be carry-over from other donors' samples.

This clonotype was recorded at least ten times. This chain uses TRBV28 with TRBJ2-7; 7 bases map to TRBD1. This CDR3 contains 13 residues. Germline loops: CDR1 MDHEN, CDR2 SYDVKM. The J segment lost 2 bases and the V segment lost 5 bases, leaving 3 bases of the junction unmatched. CDR3 sequence reads: CASSGTAAYEQYF. The CDR3 DNA follows: TGTGCCAGCAGTGGGACAGCAGCCTACGAGCAGTACTTC.

This clonotype was detected only a few times. The chain carries TRBV18 and TRBJ1-1, with 8 bases aligning to TRBD1. This CDR3 has 14 residues. V lost 7 bases to trimming and J lost 2 bases; unmatched junction nucleotides: 6. CDR1 is KGHSH and CDR2 is LQKENI in the germline V gene. CDR3: CASLPGQENTEAFF. DNA of the CDR3: TGTGCCAGCTTACCGGGACAGGAAAACACTGAAGCTTTCTTT. Looking up the rest from reference TRBV18 and TRBJ1-1 gives the full variable domain: NAGVMQNPRHLVRRRGQEARLRCSPMKGHSHVYWYRQLPEEGLKFMVYLQKENIIDESGMPKERFSAEFPKEGPSILRIQQVVRGDSAAYFCASLPGQENTEAFFGQGTRLTVV.

The chain carries TRBV11-2 and TRBJ2-5; TRBD2 matches 12 bases. J lost 0 bases, V lost 5 bases, and 4 bases had no gene match. From germline, CDR1 is SGHAT and CDR2 FQNNGV. The CDR3 runs 16 residues. Written as DNA, the CDR3 is TGTGCCAGCAGCAGCGGGACTAGCGGGTACCAAGAGACCCAGTACTTC. It codes for CASSSGTSGYQETQYF.

This clonotype was seen repeatedly, ten times or more. The chain joins TRBV12-3 or TRBV12-4 to TRBJ1-2; D not certain. There are 14 residues in the CDR3. Trimming took off 6 bases at V and 3 bases at J, with 14 bases between the two ends. For the CDR3, the DNA is TGTGCCAGCAGCCGGCTAATTTTAGACTATGGCTACACCTTC. Amino acid sequence: CASSRLILDYGYTF.

This clonotype was seen only a few times. The V gene is TRBV20-1, the J gene TRBJ1-2; no firm D call. Germline V gene lookup returns CDR1 DFQATT and CDR2 SNEGSKA (reference sequence). V gave up 0 bases and J gave up 6 bases, with 14 bases separating them. The CDR3 sequence is 14 residues long. The CDR3 loop reads CSAREPSDGNGYTF. The DNA of the CDR3 is TGCAGTGCTAGAGAGCCCTCGGACGGTAATGGCTACACCTTC.

This clonotype was counted ten times or more. J is TRBJ1-1 and V is TRBV12-3 or TRBV12-4; TRBD1 matches 7 bases. V trimming: 5 bases; J trimming: 0 bases; junction bases outside the gene matches: 6. This CDR3 is built from 15 residues. The CDR3 sequence is CASSATGNVNTEAFF. The CDR3, as DNA: TGTGCCAGCAGTGCGACAGGGAATGTGAACACTGAAGCTTTCTTT.

J is TRBJ1-1 and V is TRBV30; D may be TRBD1 (5 bases). CDR3 size: 16 residues. V gave up 5 bases and J gave up 0 bases, with 19 bases separating them. CDR1 and CDR2 from the germline V gene are GTSNPN and SVGIG (reference sequence). In nucleotides, the CDR3 is TGTGCCTGGGAGAAGTCCCTCAGGGCTCTGAACACTGAAGCTTTCTTT. Protein sequence: CAWEKSLRALNTEAFF.

This clonotype was observed many times. The chain uses TRBV6-5 and TRBJ1-1; 9 bases match TRBD1. The V gene end was trimmed by 2 bases and the J gene end by 2 bases; junction bases not matched to a gene: 3. This CDR3 has 15 amino acids. The germline CDR1 and CDR2 sequences are MNHEY and SVGAGI. DNA of the CDR3: TGTGCCAGCAGTTACCAGACAGGGGGAAACACTGAAGCTTTCTTT. As protein: CASSYQTGGNTEAFF.

Notes on this clonotype: Relative to the germline gene, one junction end is altered; a read error may explain this. The rearrangement joins TRBV5-1 to TRBJ1-1; the D gene is possibly TRBD1 (5 bases). The germline V gene encodes CDR1 SGHRS and CDR2 YFSETQ. The CDR3 runs 14 residues. The CDR3 DNA is TGCGCCAGCAGCTTATTGACAGAGGACACTGAAGCCTTCTTT. Its protein product is CASSLLTEDTEAFF.

This clonotype occurred a few times. This chain links TRBV15 with TRBJ2-3; tentatively, D is TRBD1 (5 bases). From germline, CDR1 is LNHNV and CDR2 YYDKDF (reference sequence). This CDR3 spans 16 amino acids. Trimming cost V 1 base and J 5 bases, with 16 bases left between them. The CDR3 sequence: CATSRALRGGGDTQYF. CDR3 bases: TGTGCCACCAGCAGAGCCCTAAGGGGTGGCGGAGATACGCAGTATTTT.

In its sample, this clonotype was seen many times. This chain uses TRBV28 with TRBJ2-5; 9 positions match TRBD2. V was pared by 7 bases and J by 5 bases, with 11 bases of the junction left unmatched. There are 15 residues in the CDR3. Germline CDR1 is MDHEN and CDR2 is SYDVKM. DNA for the CDR3: TGTGCCAGCACCCTGGGGGCGGGAGGGCAGGAGACCCAGTACTTC. It encodes CASTLGAGGQETQYF.

The chain links TRBV6-1 to TRBJ1-3; 8 bases map to TRBD1. Losses at the gene ends were 6 bases for V and 2 bases for J; bases not matched to a gene: 3. The CDR3 runs to 14 residues. Per the germline V gene, CDR1 is MNHNS and CDR2 is SASEGT. The CDR3 protein is CASRTGGPGNTIYF. CDR3 DNA sequence: TGTGCCAGCAGAACAGGGGGACCTGGAAACACCATATATTTT.

This clonotype was seen a few times. V is TRBV5-1 and J is TRBJ1-2; 7 bases are shared with TRBD1. V shed 0 bases, J shed 10 bases, and the junction held 9 bases outside the gene matches. This CDR3 contains 14 residues. Germline V gives CDR1 SGHRS, CDR2 YFSETQ. The CDR3 nucleotides are TGCGCCAGCAGCTTGGACAGGGGATTTGATGACTACACCTTC. This translates into CASSLDRGFDDYTF. The full variable domain, its missing parts supplied by reference TRBV5-1 and TRBJ1-2, is KAGVTQTPRYLIKTRGQQVTLSCSPISGHRSVSWYQQTPGQGLQFLFEYFSETQRNKGNFPGRFSGRQFSNSRSEMNVSTLELGDSALYLCASSLDRGFDDYTFGSGTRLTVV.

This clonotype appeared many times. The genes are TRBV7-8 and TRBJ2-7; 7 bases are shared with TRBD2. Looked up from germline, CDR1 is SGHVS and CDR2 is FQNEAQ. V was clipped by 1 base and J by 2 bases; unmatched bases: 5. The CDR3 is made up of 15 amino acids. The CDR3, as DNA: TGTGCCAGCAGCTTAGTAGGCCTAGCGGCCTACGAGCAGTACTTC. This translates into CASSLVGLAAYEQYF.

This rearrangement joins TRBV27 to TRBJ1-1, with D perhaps TRBD1 (5 bases). Trimming took off 10 bases at V and 5 bases at J, with 14 bases between the two ends. This CDR3 comprises 12 residues. CDR1 and CDR2 (germline): MNHEY, SMNVEV (reference sequence). DNA for the CDR3: TGTGCCACCAAAAGGGGTGGGACTGAAGCTTTCTTT. Translating gives CATKRGGTEAFF.

This clonotype was seen just once. The V call is TRBV24-1, the J call TRBJ2-7; D is perhaps TRBD1 (6 bases). Between the trimmed V and J ends, which lost 4 bases and 3 bases, there was a span of 12 bases. In germline, CDR1 is KGHDR, CDR2 SFDVKD. The CDR3 has 14 residues. The CDR3 nucleotides read TGTGCCACCAGTGACCCCGACAGGAACTACGAGCAGTACTTC. This sequence encodes CATSDPDRNYEQYF.

The chain has TRBV7-2 and TRBJ1-2, with D hard to call. CDR1 is SGHTA, CDR2 FQGNSA, per germline. The CDR3 sequence is 11 residues long. Trimming removed 5 bases from V and 6 bases from J, with 7 bases in between. The CDR3 DNA sequence: TGTGCCAGCAGCCAGTTTCATGGCTACACCTTC. It translates to CASSQFHGYTF. Full variable domain (outside the CDR3, taken from reference TRBV7-2 and TRBJ1-2): GAGVSQSPSNKVTEKGKDVELRCDPISGHTALYWYRQSLGQGLEFLIYFQGNSAPDKSGLPSDRFSAERTGGSVSTLTIQRTQQEDSAVYLCASSQFHGYTFGSGTRLTVV.

This clonotype showed up many times. This rearrangement joins TRBV7-3 to TRBJ2-5; a weak D match, TRBD2 (6 bases). Trimming pared 4 bases from V and 5 bases from J, leaving 17 bases between. This CDR3 region has 15 residues. CDR1 and CDR2 from the germline V gene are SGHTA and FQGTGA. The CDR3 spells CASSSTIGSGETQYF. Here the CDR3 DNA reads TGTGCCAGCAGCTCTACCATCGGGAGTGGTGAGACCCAGTACTTC.

This clonotype showed up many times. The V gene is TRBV6-1, the J gene TRBJ2-4; weak D call: TRBD2 (5 bases). Germline V gives CDR1 MNHNS, CDR2 SASEGT. This CDR3 region has 13 residues. The V end was cut by 3 bases, the J end by 7 bases, with 10 bases between. CDR3 DNA: TGTGCCAGCAGTGAGGCAGGCGGGAACATTCAGTACTTC. Translation gives CASSEAGGNIQYF.

This clonotype was observed at least ten times. The J gene is TRBJ1-5, the V gene TRBV2; the D gene is possibly TRBD1 (5 bases). This CDR3 contains 14 residues. Trimming pared 5 bases from V and 1 base from J, leaving 9 bases between. Per germline, CDR1 SNHLY and CDR2 FYNNEI. The CDR3 loop is CASSTGLSNQPQHF. The CDR3 nucleotides read TGTGCCAGCAGTACAGGCCTGAGCAATCAGCCCCAGCATTTT.

This chain connects TRBV11-1 to TRBJ2-2; perhaps TRBD1 as D (5 bases). Germline values: CDR1 SGHAT, CDR2 FQDESV (reference sequence). CDR3 length equals 16 residues. V dropped 3 bases and J dropped 6 bases, with 17 bases sitting between them. The CDR3 sequence is CASSFGPQGSSGELFF. In DNA, the CDR3 is TGTGCCAGCAGCTTTGGTCCCCAGGGATCATCCGGGGAGCTGTTTTTT. Based on the CDR3 plus reference TRBV11-1 and TRBJ2-2, the full variable domain is EAEVAQSPRYKITEKSQAVAFWCDPISGHATLYWYRQILGQGPELLVQFQDESVVDDSQLPKDRFSAERLKGVDSTLKIQPAELGDSAMYLCASSFGPQGSSGELFFGEGSRLTVL.

This clonotype was found many times. The rearrangement joins TRBV12-3 or TRBV12-4 to TRBJ1-3; no definite D call. The CDR3 length is 16 residues. Deletions cut 4 bases from V and 4 bases from J, with 17 bases between. DNA for the CDR3: TGTGCCAGCAGTTGGGGTCTACATGGCTCAGGAAACACCATATATTTT. Encoded protein: CASSWGLHGSGNTIYF.

This clonotype was detected ten times or more. V is TRBV5-8 and J is TRBJ2-2; D unresolved. Germline V lookup: CDR1 SGHTS, CDR2 YDEGEE. This CDR3 is built from 14 residues. V was cut by 0 bases and J by 8 bases, with 11 bases left in between. In DNA form, the CDR3 reads TGTGCCAGCAGCTTGGCATCCGACTGGGGGGAGCTGTTTTTT. Amino acid sequence: CASSLASDWGELFF. Variable domain in full (rest from reference TRBV5-8 and TRBJ2-2): EAGVTQSPTHLIKTRGQQATLRCSPISGHTSVYWYQQALGLGLQFLLWYDEGEERNRGNFPPRFSGRQFPNYSSELNVNALELEDSALYLCASSLASDWGELFFGEGSRLTVL.

V is TRBV27 and J is TRBJ1-1; D perhaps matches TRBD1 (5 bases). The CDR3 has 17 amino acids. Trimming removed 6 bases at V and 3 bases at J, with 23 bases between. The germline V gene encodes CDR1 MNHEY and CDR2 SMNVEV (reference sequence). The CDR3 nucleotides are TGTGCCAGCAGCCAAAAAGGCCGTAGGGGATGGGACACTGAAGCTTTCTTT. It is translated as CASSQKGRRGWDTEAFF.